The 28 T cell receptor beta chains below were found in one sample sequenced in a study of a mutant IDH1 vaccine in newly diagnosed glioma (dated by TCRdb to about 2021). Libraries were made using the immunoSEQ multiplex PCR assay. TCRdb took over this immuneACCESS table, retaining in-frame rearrangements with V and J assigned. Such tables are incomplete; in checked studies, under half of the missing clones stem from an unresolved V gene, and the remainder is unexplained. Counted in this sample were about 15,000 clones; more than 80% of them appeared once. Around 10% of the sample goes to the ten largest clones. The sample's time point label, decoded: baseline, week 1 (first vaccination visit). In the paper's terms, the treatment or condition label means: pre-vaccination baseline after standard-of-care therapy. The specimen was PBMCs, collected from a glioma patient treated with radiotherapy, temozolomide or both. The source is a woman aged 40 to 50 with glioma. Some clones in this sample may be carry-over from other donors' samples.

J is TRBJ2-1 and V is TRBV20-1; D perhaps matches TRBD2 (6 bases). The germline V gene has CDR1 DFQATT and CDR2 SNEGSKA (reference sequence). The CDR3 is made up of 11 amino acids. The CDR3 nucleotides read TGCAGAAAATCGGAGGGCCATGAGCAGTTCTTC. Protein sequence: CRKSEGHEQFF.

V and J are TRBV27 and TRBJ2-2; D is uncertain. Germline V gives CDR1 MNHEY, CDR2 SMNVEV (reference sequence). V was clipped by 5 bases and J by 0 bases, with 10 bases between them. This CDR3 is built from 15 residues. Here the CDR3 reads CASSPTLPNTGELFF. The CDR3, as DNA: TGTGCCAGCAGTCCCACGCTGCCGAACACCGGGGAGCTGTTTTTT.

The chain employs TRBV28 and TRBJ2-5; tentatively, D is TRBD1 or TRBD2 (5 bases each). V shed 6 bases and J shed 2 bases, with 22 bases lying between them. Germline CDR1 MDHEN, CDR2 SYDVKM. The CDR3 runs to 17 residues. CDR3 coding DNA: TGTGCCAGCAGCGTCAGATATGTAGTGGGGGTTCAAGAGACCCAGTACTTC. It encodes CASSVRYVVGVQETQYF.

V and J are TRBV27 and TRBJ1-1; tentative D call: TRBD1 (6 bases). Germline CDR1 MNHEY, CDR2 SMNVEV (reference sequence). The CDR3 is made up of 16 amino acids. Trimming stripped 3 bases from V and 5 bases from J, with 19 bases between. DNA of the CDR3: TGTGCCAGCAGTTTGGATTATACAGGGCGTCCTACTGAAGCTTTCTTT. Protein: CASSLDYTGRPTEAFF.

The J gene is TRBJ1-1, the V gene TRBV19; D gene uncertain. The CDR3 spans 15 residues. Germline lookup yields CDR1 LNHDA and CDR2 SQIVND (reference sequence). V gave up 3 bases and J gave up 5 bases, with 16 bases separating them. The CDR3 DNA reads TGTGCCAGTAGTATTCTTTCTAGGGTGGGTACTGAAGCTTTCTTT. Residues: CASSILSRVGTEAFF.

The chain is built from TRBV5-8 and TRBJ1-2; D unclear. Trimming left V 0 bases short and J 2 bases short, with 8 bases between. The V gene's germline CDR1 is SGHTS and CDR2 YDEGEE. CDR3 length equals 14 residues. CDR3 protein: CASSLEGRNYGYTF. The CDR3 nucleotides are TGTGCCAGCAGCTTGGAGGGCCGAAACTATGGCTACACCTTC.

V usage is TRBV19 and J usage is TRBJ1-5, with D possibly matching TRBD1 (5 bases). Trimming took 5 bases from V and 5 from J, leaving 16 bases between them. CDR1 is LNHDA, CDR2 SQIVND, per germline (reference sequence). This CDR3 spans 15 amino acids. The CDR3 DNA reads TGTGCCAGTAGTTTAAATGCGGACAAGGATCAGCCCCAGCATTTT. Translated, it gives CASSLNADKDQPQHF. Together with reference TRBV19 and TRBJ1-5, the CDR3 gives the full variable domain: DGGITQSPKYLFRKEGQNVTLSCEQNLNHDAMYWYRQDPGQGLRLIYYSQIVNDFQKGDIAEGYSVSREKKESFPLTVTSAQKNPTAFYLCASSLNADKDQPQHFGDGTRLSIL.

The chain carries TRBV5-1 and TRBJ2-2; TRBD2 aligns across 11 bases. With V trimmed by 4 bases and J by 1 base, 3 bases remained unmatched. The germline V gene encodes CDR1 SGHRS and CDR2 YFSETQ. There are 16 residues in the CDR3. The CDR3 is CASSPLAGGNTGELFF. CDR3 DNA: TGCGCCAGCAGCCCGCTAGCGGGGGGGAACACCGGGGAGCTGTTTTTT.

The rearrangement uses TRBV28 and TRBJ1-4; D is ambiguous. Germline loops: CDR1 MDHEN, CDR2 SYDVKM. V dropped 3 bases and J dropped 5 bases, with 10 bases sitting between them. The CDR3 has 14 residues. The CDR3 region has the DNA TGTGCCAGCAGTTTTGTGGGCGGGAATGAAAAACTGTTTTTT. The encoded protein is CASSFVGGNEKLFF.

The chain is built from TRBV27 and TRBJ2-6; D might be TRBD2 (5 bases). The germline CDR1 and CDR2 sequences are MNHEY and SMNVEV (reference sequence). Trimming took 5 bases from V and 0 from J, leaving 5 bases between them. The CDR3 is 14 residues long. The CDR3 is CASSDYSGANVLTF. The CDR3, as DNA: TGTGCCAGCAGTGACTACTCTGGGGCCAACGTCCTGACTTTC.

The chain's CDR3 is CASSDNAGGLGTQYF. The CDR3 nucleotides read TGCGCCAGCAGCGATAATGCGGGAGGGCTGGGGACCCAGTACTTC. The J gene is TRBJ2-5, the V gene TRBV5-1; 9 bases fit TRBD2. CDR1 and CDR2 from the germline V gene are SGHRS and YFSETQ. The length of the CDR3 is 15 residues. V was pared by 4 bases and J by 7 bases, with 11 bases of the junction left unmatched.

The chain couples TRBV2 to TRBJ2-2; D unclear. V lost 3 bases to trimming and J lost 8 bases, with 13 bases between them. The CDR3 has 14 residues. Germline values: CDR1 SNHLY, CDR2 FYNNEI. The DNA of the CDR3 is TGTGCCAGCAGTGAGTCTCTGCGTTGGGGGGAGCTGTTTTTT. This codes for CASSESLRWGELFF.

Here the CDR3 reads CAITSGAGAEAFF. The CDR3, as DNA: TGTGCCATCACAAGCGGCGCAGGGGCTGAAGCTTTCTTT. The chain couples TRBV10-3 to TRBJ1-1, with a tentative D call TRBD1 (6 bases). This CDR3 has 13 amino acids. The V gene lost 7 bases and the J gene lost 6 bases, with 15 bases spanning the gap. CDR1 and CDR2 (germline): ENHRY, SYGVKD.

This clone occurred a few times. DNA for the CDR3: TGTGCCAGCAGTGACCTCAGGGATAGGGGGCTGGAAGCTTTCTTT. Encoded protein: CASSDLRDRGLEAFF. The V gene is TRBV6-1, the J gene TRBJ1-1; 7 bases map to TRBD1. CDR1 MNHNS and CDR2 SASEGT come from the germline V gene. The V gene end was trimmed by 3 bases and the J gene end by 8 bases; junction bases not matched to a gene: 12. The CDR3 is made up of 15 amino acids.

This sequence joins TRBV28 and TRBJ1-1; no definite D call. Germline lookup yields CDR1 MDHEN and CDR2 SYDVKM. V was shortened by 2 bases and J by 6 bases, with 16 bases between the two germline ends. CDR3 length: 15 amino acids. CDR3 nucleotide sequence: TGTGCCAGCAGTTTAGCGCAGGCATCCATATCTGAAGCTTTCTTT. Its protein is CASSLAQASISEAFF.

V and J are TRBV5-5 and TRBJ1-5, with 7 bases that match TRBD1. With 0 bases clipped from V and 4 bases from J, the junction kept 4 bases outside the gene matches. Germline assignment: CDR1 SGHKS and CDR2 YYEKEE (reference sequence). CDR3 length: 15 residues. CDR3 residues: CASSLGTGQNQPQHF. The DNA of the CDR3 is TGTGCCAGCAGCTTGGGGACAGGCCAAAATCAGCCCCAGCATTTT.

V gene TRBV19 combines with J gene TRBJ1-5; D is undetermined. CDR1 is LNHDA and CDR2 is SQIVND in the germline V gene (reference sequence). CDR3 length equals 13 residues. The V end was cut by 4 bases, the J end by 6 bases, with 10 bases between. The CDR3 nucleotides read TGTGCCAGTAGTAATTTGCTAAGTCAGCCCCAGCATTTT. It yields the protein CASSNLLSQPQHF.

The chain is built from TRBV30 and TRBJ2-5; 7 nucleotides line up with TRBD2. The trim removed 0 bases at V and 5 bases at J, leaving 6 bases unmatched. Germline values: CDR1 GTSNPN, CDR2 SVGIG (reference sequence). The CDR3 runs to 14 residues. This chain's CDR3 is CAWSVAGVSETQYF. Written as DNA, the CDR3 is TGTGCCTGGAGTGTTGCGGGGGTCTCGGAGACCCAGTACTTC.

A word on this clone: At the DNA level, this CDR3 is encoded by other sequences in the same sample as well. The chain couples TRBV25-1 to TRBJ2-1; 8 nucleotides agree with TRBD1. Germline V gene lookup returns CDR1 MGHDK and CDR2 SYGVNS. CDR3 size: 15 residues. The junction had 9 bases not matched to a gene; V was cut back by 4 bases and J by 7 bases. CDR3 nucleotides: TGTGCCAGCAGTGGGCAGGGGGCCGGGCGTAATGAGCAGTTCTTC. Its translation: CASSGQGAGRNEQFF.

V is TRBV19 and J is TRBJ1-5; a possible D gene is TRBD1 (5 bases). The CDR3 is 16 residues long. Germline V gene lookup returns CDR1 LNHDA and CDR2 SQIVND (reference sequence). Deletions cut 5 bases from V and 2 bases from J, with 16 bases between. This CDR3 is CASSGSRGRGNQPQHF. CDR3 sequence (DNA): TGTGCCAGTAGTGGTTCGAGGGGCCGAGGCAATCAGCCCCAGCATTTT.

V is TRBV9 and J is TRBJ2-7, with 7 bases fitting TRBD1. This CDR3 has 15 amino acids. Trimming cost V 3 bases and J 2 bases; bases outside gene matches: 8. Germline lookup yields CDR1 SGDLS and CDR2 YYNGEE. The DNA for the CDR3 is TGTGCCAGCAGCGCCCTGCCGGGACAGCCCTACGAGCAGTACTTC. Amino acids: CASSALPGQPYEQYF.

This chain joins TRBV15 and TRBJ2-7; 8 bases line up with TRBD1. Germline lookup yields CDR1 LNHNV and CDR2 YYDKDF (reference sequence). J lost 5 bases, V lost 5 bases, and 14 bases had no gene match. The CDR3 contains 16 residues. CDR3 residues: CATSFRTGLVIDEQYF. The DNA for the CDR3 is TGTGCCACCAGCTTCCGGACAGGGCTGGTAATCGACGAGCAGTACTTC.

This clone was counted once. This sequence joins TRBV5-1 and TRBJ2-6; a possible D gene is TRBD2 (7 bases). Deletions cut 4 bases from V and 4 bases from J, with 21 bases between. This CDR3 has 18 amino acids. Germline CDR1 is SGHRS and CDR2 is YFSETQ. The CDR3 DNA follows: TGCGCCAGCAGCGCATACGCGGGGGCCCTTTCCGGGGCCAACGTCCTGACTTTC. Amino acid sequence: CASSAYAGALSGANVLTF.

The chain has TRBV6-1 and TRBJ2-1; TRBD1 agrees at 10 bases. V lost 0 bases and J lost 7; bases outside the gene matches: 6. Germline CDR1 MNHNS, CDR2 SASEGT. The CDR3 extends over 16 amino acids. CDR3 nucleotides: TGTGCCAGCAGTGAAGCTTGGACAGGGGGGTGGAATGAGCAGTTCTTC. Translated: CASSEAWTGGWNEQFF.

The chain joins TRBV6-5 to TRBJ1-2, with D possibly TRBD1 on 6 matching bases. V shed 4 bases and J shed 8 bases, with 23 bases lying between them. CDR1 and CDR2 from the germline V gene are MNHEY and SVGAGI. This CDR3 comprises 16 residues. The CDR3 sequence is CASSSPPNRARGGYTF. The DNA for the CDR3 is TGTGCCAGCAGTTCCCCCCCAAACAGGGCACGCGGCGGCTACACCTTC.

The chain joins TRBV11-2 to TRBJ2-2; 7 bases align to TRBD1. V shed 7 bases, J shed 6 bases, and the junction held 5 bases outside the gene matches. This CDR3 region has 13 residues. CDR1 SGHAT and CDR2 FQNNGV come from the germline V gene. This chain's CDR3 is CASTTQGAGELFF. The CDR3 DNA reads TGTGCCAGCACCACCCAGGGGGCCGGGGAGCTGTTTTTT.

This chain uses TRBV7-9 with TRBJ2-1, with TRBD2 identical over 8 bases. CDR1 SEHNR and CDR2 FQNEAQ come from the germline V gene (reference sequence). The CDR3 covers 16 residues. J gave up 5 bases and V 4 bases, and 10 bases lay outside the gene matches. CDR3 nucleotides: TGTGCCAGCAGCTCGTCTCGAGCGGGGGTCAACAATGAGCAGTTCTTC. Encoded protein: CASSSSRAGVNNEQFF.

This CDR3 reads CASSPQYGVEKLFF. In DNA form, the CDR3 reads TGTGCCAGTAGTCCACAGTACGGTGTTGAAAAACTGTTTTTT. This chain joins TRBV19 and TRBJ1-4, with D unclear. Looked up from germline, CDR1 is LNHDA and CDR2 is SQIVND (reference sequence). CDR3 length: 14 residues. V gave up 5 bases and J gave up 7 bases, with 14 bases separating them. Drawing the rest from reference TRBV19 and TRBJ1-4, the complete variable domain is DGGITQSPKYLFRKEGQNVTLSCEQNLNHDAMYWYRQDPGQGLRLIYYSQIVNDFQKGDIAEGYSVSREKKESFPLTVTSAQKNPTAFYLCASSPQYGVEKLFFGSGTQLSVL.